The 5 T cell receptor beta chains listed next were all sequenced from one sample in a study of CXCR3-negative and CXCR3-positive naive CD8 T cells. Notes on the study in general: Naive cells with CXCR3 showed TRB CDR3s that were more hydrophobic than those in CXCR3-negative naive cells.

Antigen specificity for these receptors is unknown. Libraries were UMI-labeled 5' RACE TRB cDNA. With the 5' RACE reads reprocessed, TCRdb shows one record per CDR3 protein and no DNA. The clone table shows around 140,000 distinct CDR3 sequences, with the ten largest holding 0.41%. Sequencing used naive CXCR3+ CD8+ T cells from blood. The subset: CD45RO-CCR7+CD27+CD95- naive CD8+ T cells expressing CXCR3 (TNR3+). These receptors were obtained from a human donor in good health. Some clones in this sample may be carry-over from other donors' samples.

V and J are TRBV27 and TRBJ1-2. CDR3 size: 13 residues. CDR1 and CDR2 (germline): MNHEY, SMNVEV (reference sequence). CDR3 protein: CASSFASNYGYTF.

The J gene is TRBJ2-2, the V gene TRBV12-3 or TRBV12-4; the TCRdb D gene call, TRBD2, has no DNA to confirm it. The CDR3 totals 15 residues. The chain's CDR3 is CASAPVAGRTGELFF.

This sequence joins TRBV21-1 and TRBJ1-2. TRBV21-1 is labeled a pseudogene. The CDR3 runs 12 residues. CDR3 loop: CASSKDVYGYTF.

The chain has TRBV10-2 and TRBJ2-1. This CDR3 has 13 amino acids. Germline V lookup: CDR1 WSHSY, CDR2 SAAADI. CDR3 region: CASSVVSINEQFF.

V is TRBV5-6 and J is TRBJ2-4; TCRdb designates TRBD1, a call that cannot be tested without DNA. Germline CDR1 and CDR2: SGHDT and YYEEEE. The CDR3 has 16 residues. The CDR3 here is CVSTPGKKLAKNIQYF.